The T cell receptor (beta chain) under discussion was sequenced for a study of cytotoxic CD8 clonotypes in ibrutinib-treated CLL. V was pared by 5 bases and J by 3 bases, with 16 bases between. The CDR3 contains 16 residues. CDR1 is SGHVS, CDR2 FQNEAQ, per germline. Measured with immunoSEQ multiplex PCR; TCRdb has only the in-frame clones, and not every one. The sample has some 300,000 clones; around four fifths are singletons. V usage is TRBV7-8 and J usage is TRBJ2-2, with D perhaps being TRBD1 or TRBD2 (5 bases each). Sequencing was performed on PBMCs, taken before ibrutinib treatment. This receptor was identified in a human donor with chronic lymphocytic leukemia. In DNA form, the CDR3 reads TGTGCCAGCAGCCTCCGGGACCCCTGGTACACCGGGGAGCTGTTTTTT. It encodes CASSLRDPWYTGELFF.